This paragraph reports one TCR beta chain. Antigen specificity is unknown. These data originate in a study of OX40 agonist ivuxolimab in advanced cancers. Study conclusions and caveats: Certain nonresponding patients likewise had low normalized T-cell clonal expansion. At doses 0.1 to 3.0 mg/kg, CD4+ and CD8+ clones expanded.

Clones were read by immunoSEQ multiplex PCR, and TCRdb kept only the in-frame ones, dropping some. The repertoire holds approximately 60,000 clones, approximately 85% seen once, with around 10% in the top ten. Trimming removed 3 bases from V and 0 bases from J, with 8 bases in between. This CDR3 is 14 amino acids long. Germline assignment: CDR1 MGHRA and CDR2 YSYEKL. J is TRBJ1-2 and V is TRBV4-1; D remains unclear. This clonotype was obtained from an adult with an advanced solid tumor such as melanoma, head and neck, liver or kidney cancer. The specimen was CD4+ or CD8+ T cells sorted from blood, collected in a trial of the OX40 agonist ivuxolimab. CDR3 DNA: TGCGCCAGCAGCCACCCGGAAACTAACTATGGCTACACCTTC. As protein: CASSHPETNYGYTF.